This TCR beta chain was sequenced in a study of breast tumors, draining lymph nodes, adjacent tissues. Using its own MiXCR run on the multiplex PCR reads, TCRdb lists one record per CDR3 protein. The sample holds some 130,000 distinct CDR3 sequences, under 25% seen once. V lost 0 bases to trimming and J lost 1 base, with 10 bases between them. The CDR3 sequence is 14 residues long. The germline gives CDR1 DFQATT, CDR2 SNEGSKA (reference sequence). This clonotype was detected ten times or more. The antigen remains unidentified. Study conclusions and caveats: Tumor TCR diversity was below lymph nodes but above nontumor tissue. Most tumor T cells seemingly derive from lymph node, then expand in tumor.

Axillary draining lymph nodes of breast cancer patients supplied the node samples. The TCR sequence derives from a female donor with breast cancer. Some clones in this sample may be carry-over from other donors' samples. The sequenced material came from axillary lymph node tissue. The chain is built from TRBV20-1 and TRBJ2-7; a weak D match, TRBD2 (5 bases). The DNA for the CDR3 is TGCAGTGCTAGAGATTTAGCGCCTTCCTACGAGCAGTACTTC. Amino acid sequence: CSARDLAPSYEQYF.